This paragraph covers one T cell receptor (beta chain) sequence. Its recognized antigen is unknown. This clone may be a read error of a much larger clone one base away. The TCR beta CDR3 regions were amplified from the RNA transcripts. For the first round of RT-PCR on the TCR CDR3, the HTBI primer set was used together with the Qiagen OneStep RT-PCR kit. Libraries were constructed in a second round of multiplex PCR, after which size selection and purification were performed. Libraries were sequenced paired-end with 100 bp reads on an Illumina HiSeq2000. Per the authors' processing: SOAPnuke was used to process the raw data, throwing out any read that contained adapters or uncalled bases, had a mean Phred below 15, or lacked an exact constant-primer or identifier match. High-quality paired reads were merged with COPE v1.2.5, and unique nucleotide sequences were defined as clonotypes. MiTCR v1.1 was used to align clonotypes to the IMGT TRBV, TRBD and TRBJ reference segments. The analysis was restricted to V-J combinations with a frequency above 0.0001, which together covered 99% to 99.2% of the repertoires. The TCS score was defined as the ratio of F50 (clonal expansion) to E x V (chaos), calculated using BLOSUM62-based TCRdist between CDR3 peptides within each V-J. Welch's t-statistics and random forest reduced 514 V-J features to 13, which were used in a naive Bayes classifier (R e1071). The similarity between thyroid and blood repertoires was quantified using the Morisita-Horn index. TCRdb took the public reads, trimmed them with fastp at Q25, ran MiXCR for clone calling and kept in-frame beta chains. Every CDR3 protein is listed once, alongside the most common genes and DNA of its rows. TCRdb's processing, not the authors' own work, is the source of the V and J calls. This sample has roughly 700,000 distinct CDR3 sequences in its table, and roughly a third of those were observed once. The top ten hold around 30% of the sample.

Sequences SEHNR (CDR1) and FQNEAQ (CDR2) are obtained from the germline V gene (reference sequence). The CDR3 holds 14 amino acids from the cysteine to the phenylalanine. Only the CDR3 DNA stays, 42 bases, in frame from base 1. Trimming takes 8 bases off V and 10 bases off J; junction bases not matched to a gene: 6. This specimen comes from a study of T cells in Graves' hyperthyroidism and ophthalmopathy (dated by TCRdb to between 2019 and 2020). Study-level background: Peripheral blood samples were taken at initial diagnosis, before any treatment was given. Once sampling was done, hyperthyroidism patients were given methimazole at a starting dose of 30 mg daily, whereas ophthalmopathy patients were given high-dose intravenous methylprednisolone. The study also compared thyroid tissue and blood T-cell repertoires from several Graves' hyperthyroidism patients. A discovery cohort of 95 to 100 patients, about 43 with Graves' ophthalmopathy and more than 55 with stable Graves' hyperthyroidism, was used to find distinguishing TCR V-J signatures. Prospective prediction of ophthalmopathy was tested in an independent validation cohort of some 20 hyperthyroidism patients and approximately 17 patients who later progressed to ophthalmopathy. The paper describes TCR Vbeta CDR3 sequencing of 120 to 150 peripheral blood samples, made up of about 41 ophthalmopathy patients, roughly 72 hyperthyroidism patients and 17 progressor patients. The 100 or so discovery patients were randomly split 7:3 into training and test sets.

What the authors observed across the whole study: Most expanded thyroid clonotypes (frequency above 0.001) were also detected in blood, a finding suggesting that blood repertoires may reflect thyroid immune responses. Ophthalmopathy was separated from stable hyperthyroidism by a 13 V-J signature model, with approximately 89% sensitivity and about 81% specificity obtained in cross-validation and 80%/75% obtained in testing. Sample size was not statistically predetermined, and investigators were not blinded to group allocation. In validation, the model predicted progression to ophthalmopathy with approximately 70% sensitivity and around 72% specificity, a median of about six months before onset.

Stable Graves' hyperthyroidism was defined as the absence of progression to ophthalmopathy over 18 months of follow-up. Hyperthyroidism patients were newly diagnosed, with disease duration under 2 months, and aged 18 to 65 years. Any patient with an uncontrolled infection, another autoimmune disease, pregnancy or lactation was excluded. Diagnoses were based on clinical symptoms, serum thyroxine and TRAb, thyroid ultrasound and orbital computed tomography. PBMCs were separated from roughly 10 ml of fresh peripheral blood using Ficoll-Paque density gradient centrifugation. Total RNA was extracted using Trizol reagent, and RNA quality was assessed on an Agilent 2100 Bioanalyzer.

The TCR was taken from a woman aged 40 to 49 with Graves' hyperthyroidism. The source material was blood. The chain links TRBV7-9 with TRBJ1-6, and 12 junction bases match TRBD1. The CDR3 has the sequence CASCQGTGGSPLHF. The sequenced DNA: TGTGCCAGCTGTCAAGGGACAGGGGGCTCACCCCTCCACTTT.